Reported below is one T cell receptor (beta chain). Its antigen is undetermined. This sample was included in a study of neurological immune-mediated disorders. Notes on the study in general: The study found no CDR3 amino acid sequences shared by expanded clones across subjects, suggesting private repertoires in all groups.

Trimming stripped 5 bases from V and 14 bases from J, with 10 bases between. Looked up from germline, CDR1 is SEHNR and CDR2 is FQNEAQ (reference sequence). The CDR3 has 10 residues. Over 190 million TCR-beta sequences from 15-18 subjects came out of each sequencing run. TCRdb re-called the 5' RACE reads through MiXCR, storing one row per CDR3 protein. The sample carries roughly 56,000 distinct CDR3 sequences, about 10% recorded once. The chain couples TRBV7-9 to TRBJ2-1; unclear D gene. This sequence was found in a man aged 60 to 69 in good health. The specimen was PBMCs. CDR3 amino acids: CASSPRSEFF. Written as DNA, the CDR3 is TGTGCCAGCAGCCCCCGTTCGGAGTTCTTC.